One and the same sample provided the 22 T cell receptor beta chains below, sequenced in a study of shared clonotypes between healthy human individuals. It was CD45RO-negative cells, positively selected for CCR7, that made up naive CD8 cells, with terminally differentiated effector memory CD45RA+ cells excluded. The assay was immunoSEQ multiplex PCR, and TCRdb's table has in-frame clones only and misses some. The sample carries around 2,000,000 clones, about 95% recorded once. Specimen: naive CD8+ T cells sorted from blood. The receptors here all came from a man aged 18 to 35 in good health.

This chain links TRBV2 with TRBJ1-1, with no clear D. Germline loops: CDR1 SNHLY, CDR2 FYNNEI. V lost 0 bases, J lost 1 base, and 6 bases lay in between. The CDR3 length is 14 residues. The CDR3, as DNA: TGTGCCAGCAGTGAAGCAGGAGAGAACACTGAAGCTTTCTTT. Translating gives CASSEAGENTEAFF.

The chain links TRBV11-2 to TRBJ2-5; 11 nucleotides line up with TRBD2. V lost 6 bases, J lost 4 bases, and 10 bases stayed unmatched. The germline gives CDR1 SGHAT, CDR2 FQNNGV. This CDR3 comprises 16 residues. CDR3: CASSYGSGGALETQYF. The DNA for the CDR3 is TGTGCCAGCAGTTATGGTAGCGGGGGGGCCTTAGAGACCCAGTACTTC. Complete variable domain (other parts from reference TRBV11-2 and TRBJ2-5): EAGVAQSPRYKIIEKRQSVAFWCNPISGHATLYWYQQILGQGPKLLIQFQNNGVVDDSQLPKDRFSAERLKGVDSTLKIQPAKLEDSAVYLCASSYGSGGALETQYFGPGTRLLVL.

The chain is built from TRBV19 and TRBJ2-7; 7 bases align to TRBD2. The CDR3 covers 13 residues. V lost 2 bases to trimming and J lost 4 bases; unmatched junction nucleotides: 2. Germline V gene data show CDR1 as LNHDA and CDR2 as SQIVND (reference sequence). The CDR3 sequence: CASSIQREYEQYF. The DNA for the CDR3 is TGTGCCAGTAGTATACAGCGGGAATACGAGCAGTACTTC.

This clone is a singleton in its sample. The chain links TRBV27 to TRBJ2-1; TRBD2 is a possible D gene (6 bases). Per germline, CDR1 MNHEY and CDR2 SMNVEV (reference sequence). V dropped 4 bases and J dropped 10 bases, with 11 bases sitting between them. CDR3 length: 12 residues. CDR3 nucleotide sequence: TGTGCCAGCAGTTACCCAGGAGGGGAGCAGTTCTTC. It is translated as CASSYPGGEQFF.

The chain recombines TRBV15 with TRBJ1-1; D gene unclear. Germline-derived CDR1 and CDR2 are LNHNV and YYDKDF (reference sequence). The CDR3 spans 11 residues. Trimming cost V 8 bases and J 8 bases, with 12 bases left between them. The CDR3 DNA sequence: TGTGCCACCGGATCCCCCCCAGAAGCTTTCTTT. Translation: CATGSPPEAFF.

The chain recombines TRBV4-1 with TRBJ2-3; no reliable D call. V was trimmed by 0 bases and J by 4 bases, leaving 11 bases between them. CDR3 length: 15 residues. In germline, CDR1 is MGHRA, CDR2 YSYEKL. In DNA form, the CDR3 reads TGCGCCAGCAGCCAAGAGGCTAGTGCGGCAGATACGCAGTATTTT. Protein: CASSQEASAADTQYF.

The V call is TRBV9, the J call TRBJ2-7, with D possibly being TRBD2 (7 bases). This CDR3 comprises 13 residues. V lost 4 bases and J lost 5, with 13 bases in between. The V gene's germline CDR1 is SGDLS and CDR2 YYNGEE. CDR3 DNA: TGTGCCAGCAGCCCCGGGGGGCAGGACGAGCAGTACTTC. Its translation: CASSPGGQDEQYF.

This chain uses TRBV7-9 with TRBJ2-3, with 7 bases identical to TRBD2. Trimming took 7 bases from V and 2 from J; bases not matched to a gene: 12. This CDR3 is 16 amino acids long. Germline CDR1 is SEHNR and CDR2 is FQNEAQ (reference sequence). CDR3 loop: CASIMGREGNTDTQYF. In DNA form, the CDR3 reads TGTGCCAGCATAATGGGAAGGGAGGGGAACACAGATACGCAGTATTTT.

CDR3 DNA sequence: TGTGCCAGCAGTGACCATACCGCGGGGGGAGGTGGTATTCAGCCCCAGCATTTT. This translates into CASSDHTAGGGGIQPQHF. The chain links TRBV6-4 to TRBJ1-5, with TRBD1 as a possible D gene (5 bases). Trimming took off 2 bases at V and 6 bases at J, with 23 bases between the two ends. The V gene's germline CDR1 is MRHNA and CDR2 SNTAGT. The CDR3 is 18 residues long.

This chain links TRBV11-2 with TRBJ1-6; D remains unclear. Germline CDR1 reads SGHAT; CDR2 reads FQNNGV. V lost 4 bases, J lost 0 bases, and 16 bases lay in between. The CDR3 totals 18 residues. The CDR3 DNA sequence: TGTGCCAGCAGCTCTCTCGGGGTCCAGAGCTCCTATAATTCACCCCTCCACTTT. This codes for CASSSLGVQSSYNSPLHF.

This clone has only one observation. CDR3 in DNA: TGTGCCAGCAGCTTAGACAGGGGAATGGTGTCCTACGAGCAGTACTTC. It translates to CASSLDRGMVSYEQYF. This sequence joins TRBV7-9 and TRBJ2-7, with TRBD1 matching 7 bases. CDR3 length equals 16 residues. Trimming took 1 base from V and 1 from J; bases not matched to a gene: 7. Germline lookup yields CDR1 SEHNR and CDR2 FQNEAQ (reference sequence).

J is TRBJ1-2 and V is TRBV15, with 8 bases lining up with TRBD1. The germline gives CDR1 LNHNV, CDR2 YYDKDF (reference sequence). This CDR3 is 14 amino acids long. V lost 3 bases and J lost 8; bases outside the gene matches: 8. The CDR3 is CATSRDRVGAGYTF. The CDR3 nucleotides are TGTGCCACCAGCAGGGACAGGGTGGGCGCAGGCTACACCTTC.

This clone appeared a few times. The V and J genes are TRBV9 and TRBJ1-1; D ambiguous. The germline V gene encodes CDR1 SGDLS and CDR2 YYNGEE. The CDR3 has 13 amino acids. The ends were cut back, 4 bases at V and 2 bases at J, with 9 bases in the middle. CDR3 residues: CASSLEPNTEAFF. Here the CDR3 DNA reads TGTGCCAGCAGCTTAGAACCAAACACTGAAGCTTTCTTT.

The chain carries TRBV5-1 and TRBJ2-2; a possible D gene is TRBD1 (5 bases). Per the germline V gene, CDR1 is SGHRS and CDR2 is YFSETQ. V gave up 5 bases and J gave up 6 bases, with 17 bases separating them. CDR3 length: 15 amino acids. Here the CDR3 DNA reads TGCGCCAGCAGTGAGACAGTCATCGGATCCGGGGAGCTGTTTTTT. Translated: CASSETVIGSGELFF.

A single count supports this clone. The V call is TRBV29-1, the J call TRBJ2-3, with 11 bases fitting TRBD2. CDR3 length equals 16 residues. The junction had 8 bases not matched to a gene; V was cut back by 1 base and J by 5 bases. Germline V gene data show CDR1 as SQVTM and CDR2 as ANQGSEA. CDR3 amino acids: CSVEVVSGGALDTQYF. Here the CDR3 DNA reads TGCAGCGTTGAAGTGGTTAGCGGGGGGGCCCTAGATACGCAGTATTTT.

The chain joins TRBV10-1 to TRBJ2-2, with D hard to call. CDR1 and CDR2 from the germline V gene are WNHNN and SYGVQD (reference sequence). The CDR3 runs to 13 residues. With 5 bases removed from V and 5 bases from J, the gap between germline ends came to 9 bases. The CDR3 is CASSSTATGELFF. The CDR3 bases are TGCGCCAGCAGTTCTACAGCTACCGGGGAGCTGTTTTTT.

The genes are TRBV30 and TRBJ2-3; no definite D call. The ends were cut back, 5 bases at V and 4 bases at J, with 7 bases in the middle. This CDR3 has 11 residues. Germline values: CDR1 GTSNPN, CDR2 SVGIG (reference sequence). Here the CDR3 reads CAWAVADTQYF. The CDR3, as DNA: TGTGCCTGGGCAGTGGCAGATACGCAGTATTTT.

The chain links TRBV15 to TRBJ2-2; 11 positions match TRBD2. This CDR3 is 16 amino acids long. Germline V lookup: CDR1 LNHNV, CDR2 YYDKDF (reference sequence). The V and J ends lost 2 bases and 4 bases, in that order; junction bases with no gene match: 3. As DNA, the CDR3 is TGTGCCACCAGCAGACGAACTAGCGGGGGCACCGGGGAGCTGTTTTTT. Its translation is CATSRRTSGGTGELFF. The entire variable domain, with the rest obtained from reference TRBV15 and TRBJ2-2, is as follows: DAMVIQNPRYQVTQFGKPVTLSCSQTLNHNVMYWYQQKSSQAPKLLFHYYDKDFNNEADTPDNFQSRRPNTSFCFLDIRSPGLGDTAMYLCATSRRTSGGTGELFFGEGSRLTVL.

The chain employs TRBV4-1 and TRBJ1-3; D call uncertain. Deletions cut 5 bases from V and 9 bases from J, with 20 bases between. This CDR3 is 15 amino acids long. Germline CDR1 MGHRA, CDR2 YSYEKL. The CDR3: CASSVQPNTERTIYF. The CDR3 nucleotides are TGCGCCAGCAGCGTACAGCCAAATACCGAACGCACCATATATTTT.

The V call is TRBV30, the J call TRBJ2-5; D could derive from TRBD1 or TRBD2 (5 bases each). Germline V gene data show CDR1 as GTSNPN and CDR2 as SVGIG (reference sequence). CDR3 length equals 12 residues. V lost 5 bases and J lost 5, with 12 bases in between. As DNA, the CDR3 is TGTGCCTGGTTGGGACCGAGGGAGACCCAGTACTTC. Translation gives CAWLGPRETQYF.

The chain employs TRBV27 and TRBJ2-7; D might be TRBD2 (5 bases). Trimming left V 4 bases short and J 7 bases short, with 14 bases between. The CDR3 length is 13 residues. Germline V gene lookup returns CDR1 MNHEY and CDR2 SMNVEV (reference sequence). CDR3 residues: CASSSRGRGEQYF. In DNA, the CDR3 is TGTGCCAGCAGTTCCCGCGGACGGGGAGAGCAGTACTTC.

CDR3 sequence reads: CASSQESGGGAKNIQYF. CDR3 nucleotide sequence: TGTGCCAGCAGCCAAGAAAGTGGGGGCGGGGCCAAAAACATTCAGTACTTC. This chain connects TRBV4-2 to TRBJ2-4; tentatively, D is TRBD1 (6 bases). CDR1 and CDR2 (germline): LGHNA, YNFKEQ. The CDR3 has 17 amino acids. The V end lost 0 bases, the J end lost 1 base, and 13 bases lay between the germline ends.